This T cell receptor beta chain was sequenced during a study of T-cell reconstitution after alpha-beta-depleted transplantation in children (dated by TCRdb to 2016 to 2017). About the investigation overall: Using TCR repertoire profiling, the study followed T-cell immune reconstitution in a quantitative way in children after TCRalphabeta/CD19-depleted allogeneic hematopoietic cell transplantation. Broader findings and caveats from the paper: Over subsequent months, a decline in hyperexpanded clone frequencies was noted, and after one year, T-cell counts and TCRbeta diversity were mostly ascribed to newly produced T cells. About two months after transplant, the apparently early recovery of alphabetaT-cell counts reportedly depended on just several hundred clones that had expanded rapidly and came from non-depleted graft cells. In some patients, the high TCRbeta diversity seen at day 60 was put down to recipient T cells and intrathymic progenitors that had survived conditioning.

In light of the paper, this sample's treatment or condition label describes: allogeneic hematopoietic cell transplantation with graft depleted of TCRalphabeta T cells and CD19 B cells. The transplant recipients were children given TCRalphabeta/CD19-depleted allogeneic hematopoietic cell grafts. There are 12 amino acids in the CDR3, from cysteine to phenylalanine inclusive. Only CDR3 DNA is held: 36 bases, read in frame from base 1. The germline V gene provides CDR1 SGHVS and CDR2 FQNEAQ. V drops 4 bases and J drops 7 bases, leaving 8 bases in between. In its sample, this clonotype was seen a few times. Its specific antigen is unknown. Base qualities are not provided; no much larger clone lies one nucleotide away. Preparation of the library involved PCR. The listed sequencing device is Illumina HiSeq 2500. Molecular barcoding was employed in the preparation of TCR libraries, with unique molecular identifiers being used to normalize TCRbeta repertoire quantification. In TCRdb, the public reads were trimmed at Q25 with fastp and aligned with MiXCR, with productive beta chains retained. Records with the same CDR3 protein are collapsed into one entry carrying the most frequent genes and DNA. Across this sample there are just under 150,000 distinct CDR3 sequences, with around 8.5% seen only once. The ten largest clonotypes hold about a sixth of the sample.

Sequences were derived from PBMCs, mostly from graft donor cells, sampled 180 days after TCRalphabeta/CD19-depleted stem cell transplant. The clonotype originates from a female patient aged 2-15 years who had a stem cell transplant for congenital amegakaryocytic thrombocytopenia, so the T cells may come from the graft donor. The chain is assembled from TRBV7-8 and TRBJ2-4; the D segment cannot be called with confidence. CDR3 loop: CASSWPGNIQYF. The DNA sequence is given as TGTGCCAGCAGCTGGCCGGGTAACATTCAGTACTTC.